This is a list of T cell receptor beta chains from one sample in a study of Graves' ophthalmopathy and Graves' hyperthyroidism. A single record per CDR3 protein comes from TCRdb applying MiXCR to the multiplex PCR reads. The sample gives 360,000 or so distinct CDR3 sequences, 15% to 20% of which show up once; around 1.4% is in the top ten. What was sequenced was peripheral blood. The receptor set was obtained from a woman aged 18-30 years with Graves' ophthalmopathy. The conserved cysteine and the conserved F or W are not part of the CDR3 here. The order of the fields is CDR3 protein, V gene, J gene.

CDR3: ASSYILASGGKNTGELF
V: TRBV6-2/TRBV6-3
J: TRBJ2-2

CDR3: SAINSQAIPYEQY
V: TRBV20-1
J: TRBJ2-7

CDR3: AWSVSSRGNTEAF
V: TRBV30
J: TRBJ1-1

CDR3: ASSDIVNTEAF
V: TRBV2
J: TRBJ1-1

CDR3: SARAGGNTGELF
V: TRBV20-1
J: TRBJ2-2

CDR3: AISESTGSTGELF
V: TRBV10-3
J: TRBJ2-2

CDR3: ASSLIRQGAFEQY
V: TRBV12-3/TRBV12-4
J: TRBJ2-7

CDR3: ASRGDRGYTGELF
V: TRBV12-3/TRBV12-4
J: TRBJ2-2

CDR3: ASSLRRQETQY
V: TRBV7-2
J: TRBJ2-5

CDR3: ASSEFQGPSEAF
V: TRBV6-1
J: TRBJ1-1

CDR3: ASRMSGLPLEQY
V: TRBV27
J: TRBJ2-7

CDR3: ASSLAGVTGSGANVLT
V: TRBV5-1
J: TRBJ2-6

CDR3: ASSLRQGRTDEQY
V: TRBV6-5
J: TRBJ2-7

CDR3: ASSPGTSVETQY
V: TRBV18
J: TRBJ2-5

CDR3: SARALRRTASYEQY
V: TRBV20-1
J: TRBJ2-7

CDR3: ATSRGGLAGGEETQY
V: TRBV15
J: TRBJ2-5

CDR3: ASSYGGRDYEQY
V: TRBV6-5
J: TRBJ2-7

CDR3: ASSLWRDSNYEQY
V: TRBV28
J: TRBJ2-7

CDR3: ASRPTGAGETQY
V: TRBV6-2/TRBV6-3
J: TRBJ2-5

CDR3: SARTGSMRGYT
V: TRBV20-1
J: TRBJ1-2

CDR3: ASSDGWFLAKNIQY
V: TRBV28
J: TRBJ2-4

CDR3: ASIPGLARETQY
V: TRBV6-1
J: TRBJ2-5

CDR3: SARDRQGSVNTEAF
V: TRBV20-1
J: TRBJ1-1

CDR3: ASSPPGGVAKNIQY
V: TRBV6-1
J: TRBJ2-4

CDR3: SVSQGAPYEQY
V: TRBV29-1
J: TRBJ2-7

CDR3: ASNVGGTEAF
V: TRBV28
J: TRBJ1-1

CDR3: ASSWGQGVLEQY
V: TRBV28
J: TRBJ2-7

CDR3: ASRPNRGNSNQPQH
V: TRBV6-2/TRBV6-3
J: TRBJ1-5

CDR3: ASSGSTGYGNTIY
V: TRBV5-1
J: TRBJ1-3

CDR3: ASSEYYPWSDRADGYT
V: TRBV25-1
J: TRBJ1-2

CDR3: ASSSQMSWSGNTIY
V: TRBV9
J: TRBJ1-3

CDR3: ASSSRGYSNQPQH
V: TRBV6-5
J: TRBJ1-5

CDR3: ASSLAMAASYEQY
V: TRBV5-1
J: TRBJ2-7

CDR3: ATSERAGGQETQY
V: TRBV24-1
J: TRBJ2-5

CDR3: ASSLWAGDTGELF
V: TRBV5-6
J: TRBJ2-2

CDR3: ASSFGELDTGELF
V: TRBV12-3/TRBV12-4
J: TRBJ2-2

CDR3: ASSPGGSLSYEQY
V: TRBV11-2
J: TRBJ2-7

CDR3: ASSQEGGAGTEAF
V: TRBV4-2
J: TRBJ1-1

CDR3: ASSYRAGGSSYEQY
V: TRBV6-2/TRBV6-3
J: TRBJ2-7

CDR3: ASSPSTGAAF
V: TRBV7-8
J: TRBJ1-1

CDR3: ASSYGIIGETKNIQY
V: TRBV6-2/TRBV6-3
J: TRBJ2-4

CDR3: ASSQEGAGQPQH
V: TRBV4-3
J: TRBJ1-5

CDR3: ATRLVSEQY
V: TRBV28
J: TRBJ2-7

CDR3: ASSPGQGLMNTEAF
V: TRBV7-2
J: TRBJ1-1

CDR3: ASSYWGGSPLH
V: TRBV6-5
J: TRBJ1-6

CDR3: ASSLDRVGSSYNSPLH
V: TRBV7-8
J: TRBJ1-6

CDR3: ASQGGLDEQY
V: TRBV19
J: TRBJ2-7

CDR3: ASNPGGYGSPLH
V: TRBV7-2
J: TRBJ1-6

CDR3: SVSRQGGTGELF
V: TRBV29-1
J: TRBJ2-2

CDR3: ASSEFKGTGFNGYT
V: TRBV6-1
J: TRBJ1-2

CDR3: ASSPRLGAETQY
V: TRBV7-8
J: TRBJ2-5

CDR3: ASSITAHQPQH
V: TRBV19
J: TRBJ1-5

CDR3: ASRTAGRWNQPQH
V: TRBV28
J: TRBJ1-5

CDR3: ASSLYRAGEQY
V: TRBV27
J: TRBJ2-7

CDR3: ASSQYLGQGNEQY
V: TRBV14
J: TRBJ2-7

CDR3: ASRGQGAPYEQY
V: TRBV6-2/TRBV6-3
J: TRBJ2-7

CDR3: ASNTRGSSYEQY
V: TRBV6-5
J: TRBJ2-7